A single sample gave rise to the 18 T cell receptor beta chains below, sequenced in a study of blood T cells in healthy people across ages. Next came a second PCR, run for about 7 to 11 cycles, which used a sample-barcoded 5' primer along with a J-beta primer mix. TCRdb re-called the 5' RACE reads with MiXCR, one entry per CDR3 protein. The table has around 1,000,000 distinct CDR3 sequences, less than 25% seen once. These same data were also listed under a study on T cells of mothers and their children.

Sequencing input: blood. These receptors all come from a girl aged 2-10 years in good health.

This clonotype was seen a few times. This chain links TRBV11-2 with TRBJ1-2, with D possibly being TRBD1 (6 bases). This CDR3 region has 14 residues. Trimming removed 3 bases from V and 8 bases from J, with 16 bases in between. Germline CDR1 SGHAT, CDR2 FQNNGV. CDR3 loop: CASSFDRSATGYTF. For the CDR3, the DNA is TGTGCCAGCAGCTTCGACAGGTCTGCGACGGGCTACACCTTC.

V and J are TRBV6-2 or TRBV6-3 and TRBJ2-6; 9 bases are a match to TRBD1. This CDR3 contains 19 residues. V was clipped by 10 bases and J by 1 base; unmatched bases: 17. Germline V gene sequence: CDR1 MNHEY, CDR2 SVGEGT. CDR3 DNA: TGTGCCACCGCCGACATGCAGGGACAGGGTTATTCTGGGGCCAACGTCCTGACTTTC. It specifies CATADMQGQGYSGANVLTF.

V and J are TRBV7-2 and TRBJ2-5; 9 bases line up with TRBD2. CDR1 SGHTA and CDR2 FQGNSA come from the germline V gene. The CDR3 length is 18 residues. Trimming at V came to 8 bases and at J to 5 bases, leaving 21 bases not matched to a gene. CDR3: CASSRWLGLAGDSETQYF. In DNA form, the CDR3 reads TGTGCCAGCTCCCGCTGGCTAGGGTTAGCGGGAGATTCTGAGACCCAGTACTTC.

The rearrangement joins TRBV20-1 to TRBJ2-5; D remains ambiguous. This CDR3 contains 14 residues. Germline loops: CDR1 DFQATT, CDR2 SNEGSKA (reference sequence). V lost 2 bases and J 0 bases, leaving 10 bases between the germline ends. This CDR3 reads CSARSIGYQETQYF. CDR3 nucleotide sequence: TGCAGTGCTAGATCGATCGGGTACCAAGAGACCCAGTACTTC.

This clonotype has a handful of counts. CDR3 protein: CASSLDATVNQPQHF. The CDR3 DNA reads as TGTGCCAGCAGTTTAGACGCGACAGTCAATCAGCCCCAGCATTTT. The chain uses TRBV12-3 or TRBV12-4 and TRBJ1-5; D is possibly TRBD1 (5 bases). The V end lost 1 base, the J end lost 3 bases, and 10 bases lay between the germline ends. The CDR3 is 15 residues long.

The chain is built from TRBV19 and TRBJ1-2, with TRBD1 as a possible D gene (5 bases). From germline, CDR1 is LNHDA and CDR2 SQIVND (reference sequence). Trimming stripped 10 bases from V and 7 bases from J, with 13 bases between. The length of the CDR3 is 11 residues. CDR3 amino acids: CATTWGVGYTF. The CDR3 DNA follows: TGTGCCACCACTTGGGGGGTTGGCTACACCTTC.

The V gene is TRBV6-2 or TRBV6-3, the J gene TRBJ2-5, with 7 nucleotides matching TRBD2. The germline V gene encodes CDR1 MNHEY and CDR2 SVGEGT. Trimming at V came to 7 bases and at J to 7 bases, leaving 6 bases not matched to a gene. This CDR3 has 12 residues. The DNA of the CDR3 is TGTGCCAGCATCACCGGCGGGGGGACCCAGTACTTC. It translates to CASITGGGTQYF.

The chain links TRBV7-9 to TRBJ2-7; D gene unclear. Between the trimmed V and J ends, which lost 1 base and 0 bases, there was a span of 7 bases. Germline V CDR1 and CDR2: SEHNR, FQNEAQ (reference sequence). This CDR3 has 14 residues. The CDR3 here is CASSLDASSYEQYF. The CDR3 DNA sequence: TGTGCCAGCAGCTTAGATGCTAGCTCCTACGAGCAGTACTTC.

The CDR3 sequence is CASSDVRTGNEKLFF. Here the CDR3 DNA reads TGTGCCAGCAGCGACGTTAGGACAGGCAATGAAAAACTGTTTTTT. The rearrangement joins TRBV2 to TRBJ1-4, with 7 bases lining up with TRBD1. The junction had 9 bases not matched to a gene; V was cut back by 6 bases and J by 5 bases. The CDR3 spans 15 residues. CDR1 and CDR2 from the germline V gene are SNHLY and FYNNEI.

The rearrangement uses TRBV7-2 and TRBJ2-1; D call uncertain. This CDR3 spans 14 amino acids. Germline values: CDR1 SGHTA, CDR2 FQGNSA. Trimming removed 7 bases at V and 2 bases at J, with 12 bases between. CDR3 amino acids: CASTNRVTYNEQFF. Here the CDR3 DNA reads TGTGCCAGCACCAACAGAGTAACCTACAATGAGCAGTTCTTC.

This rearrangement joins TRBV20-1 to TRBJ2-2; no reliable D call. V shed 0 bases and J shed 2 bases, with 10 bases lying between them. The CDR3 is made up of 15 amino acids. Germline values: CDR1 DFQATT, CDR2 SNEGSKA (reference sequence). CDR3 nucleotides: TGCAGTGCTAGAGACCTTAGCCGAAACACCGGGGAGCTGTTTTTT. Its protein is CSARDLSRNTGELFF.

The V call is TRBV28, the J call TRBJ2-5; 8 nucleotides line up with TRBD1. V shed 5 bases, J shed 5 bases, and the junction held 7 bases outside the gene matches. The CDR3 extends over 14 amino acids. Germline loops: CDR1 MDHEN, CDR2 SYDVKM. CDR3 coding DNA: TGTGCCAGCAGTACTTCAGGGGGCCGGGAGACCCAGTACTTC. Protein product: CASSTSGGRETQYF.

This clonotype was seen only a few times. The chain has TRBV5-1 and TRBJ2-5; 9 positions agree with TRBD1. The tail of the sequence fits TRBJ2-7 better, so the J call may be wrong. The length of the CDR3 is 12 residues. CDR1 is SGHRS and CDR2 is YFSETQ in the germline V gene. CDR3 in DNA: TGCGCCAGTTCGACAGGGGGAGACGAGCAGTACTTC. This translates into CASSTGGDEQYF.

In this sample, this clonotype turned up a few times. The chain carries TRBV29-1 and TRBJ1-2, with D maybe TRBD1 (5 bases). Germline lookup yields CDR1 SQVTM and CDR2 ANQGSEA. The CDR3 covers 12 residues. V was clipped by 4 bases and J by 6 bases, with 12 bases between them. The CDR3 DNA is TGCAGCGTTGGGCAGGGAAGGAATGGCTACACCTTC. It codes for CSVGQGRNGYTF.

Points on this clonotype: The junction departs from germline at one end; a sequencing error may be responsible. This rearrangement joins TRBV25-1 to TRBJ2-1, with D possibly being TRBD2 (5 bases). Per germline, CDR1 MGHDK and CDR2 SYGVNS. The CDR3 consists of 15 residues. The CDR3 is CASSEDRGWYNERFF. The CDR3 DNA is TGTGCCAGCAGTGAAGACCGGGGATGGTACAATGAGCGGTTCTTC.

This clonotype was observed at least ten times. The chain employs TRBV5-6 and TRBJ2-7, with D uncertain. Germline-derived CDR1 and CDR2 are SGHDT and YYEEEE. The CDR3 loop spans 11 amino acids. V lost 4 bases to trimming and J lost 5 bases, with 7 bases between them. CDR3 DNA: TGTGCCAGCAGCCCCCAACACGAGCAGTACTTC. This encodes CASSPQHEQYF.

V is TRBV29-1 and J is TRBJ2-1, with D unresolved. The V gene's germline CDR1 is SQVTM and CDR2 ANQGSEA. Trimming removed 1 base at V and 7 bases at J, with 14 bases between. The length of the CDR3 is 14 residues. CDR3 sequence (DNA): TGCAGCGTTGAAGGTTCGACCGTCGGGAATGAGCAGTTCTTC. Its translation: CSVEGSTVGNEQFF.

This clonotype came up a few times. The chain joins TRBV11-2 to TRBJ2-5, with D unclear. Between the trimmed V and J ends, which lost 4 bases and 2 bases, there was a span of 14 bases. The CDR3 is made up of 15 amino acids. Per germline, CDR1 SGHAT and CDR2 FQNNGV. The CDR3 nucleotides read TGTGCCAGCAGCTCGACAAGAGGACGGCAAGAGACCCAGTACTTC. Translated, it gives CASSSTRGRQETQYF.